Shown below are 23 T cell receptor beta chains from a single sample sequenced in a study of T cell clonotyping in hematopoietic cell transplantation. The method was immunoSEQ multiplex PCR; TCRdb's version includes in-frame clones alone and lacks a portion of them. Here the sample spans roughly 5,000 clones, less than 95% being singletons. Sequenced here: PBMCs, sampled 180 days after allogeneic stem cell transplant. The origin of the receptors is a male patient between 55 and 70 years old who had an allogeneic stem cell transplant from a related donor, so the T cells may come from the graft donor. Some clones in this sample may be carry-over from other donors' samples.

This clone was recorded only once. V usage is TRBV4-3 and J usage is TRBJ2-2; D is unclear. Trimming took off 0 bases at V and 1 base at J, with 3 bases between the two ends. The CDR3 runs 14 residues. From germline, CDR1 is LGHNA and CDR2 YSLEER. This CDR3 reads CASSQELNTGELFF. The CDR3, as DNA: TGCGCCAGCAGCCAAGAGCTGAACACCGGGGAGCTGTTTTTT.

The chain employs TRBV30 and TRBJ1-3; 8 positions agree with TRBD1. The CDR3 totals 15 residues. Per germline, CDR1 GTSNPN and CDR2 SVGIG (reference sequence). Trimming at V came to 4 bases and at J to 0 bases, leaving 5 bases not matched to a gene. CDR3 nucleotides: TGTGCCTGGAATACAGGGGGAAGCTCTGGAAACACCATATATTTT. This translates into CAWNTGGSSGNTIYF.

The V gene is TRBV14, the J gene TRBJ1-2, with D unclear. CDR1 SGHDN and CDR2 FVKESK come from the germline V gene. The CDR3 runs to 13 residues. Trimming took off 3 bases at V and 0 bases at J, with 5 bases between the two ends. This CDR3 reads CASSHGTNYGYTF. The CDR3 bases are TGTGCCAGCAGCCACGGGACTAACTATGGCTACACCTTC.

The V gene is TRBV11-1, the J gene TRBJ2-5; D remains ambiguous. CDR3 length equals 13 residues. Germline loops: CDR1 SGHAT, CDR2 FQDESV (reference sequence). Trimming removed 3 bases at V and 1 base at J, with 6 bases between. In DNA, the CDR3 is TGTGCCAGCAGCTTTTCGACCCAAGAGACCCAGTACTTC. Translating it yields CASSFSTQETQYF.

The genes are TRBV4-1 and TRBJ1-5; D remains ambiguous. Trimming removed 0 bases at V and 2 bases at J, with 5 bases between. Germline V gene sequence: CDR1 MGHRA, CDR2 YSYEKL. The CDR3 spans 14 residues. The CDR3 protein is CASSQDLGNQPQHF. DNA of the CDR3: TGCGCCAGCAGCCAAGATTTAGGCAATCAGCCCCAGCATTTT.

The J gene is TRBJ1-1, the V gene TRBV28; no clear D. The CDR3 runs to 13 residues. Trimming cost V 3 bases and J 2 bases, with 7 bases left between them. CDR1 MDHEN and CDR2 SYDVKM come from the germline V gene. The CDR3 nucleotides are TGTGCCAGCAGTTTTTCCGTAAACACTGAAGCTTTCTTT. Amino acids: CASSFSVNTEAFF.

This clone has a handful of counts. This chain uses TRBV4-3 with TRBJ1-1; D is unresolved. Germline-derived CDR1 and CDR2 are LGHNA and YSLEER. The CDR3 is 13 amino acids. V shed 2 bases and J shed 5 bases, with 9 bases lying between them. The CDR3 region has the DNA TGCGCCAGCAGCCAATTATCGGCTACTGAAGCTTTCTTT. It encodes CASSQLSATEAFF.

The rearrangement links TRBV11-2 to TRBJ2-2; D is unresolved. The CDR3 covers 18 residues. Germline CDR1 reads SGHAT; CDR2 reads FQNNGV. V was trimmed by 5 bases and J by 5 bases, leaving 24 bases between them. CDR3 residues: CASSARYDATGRTGELFF. The CDR3, as DNA: TGTGCCAGCAGCGCCCGTTACGACGCTACCGGAAGGACCGGGGAGCTGTTTTTT.

In its sample, this clone was seen a few times. The V gene is TRBV30, the J gene TRBJ1-1; D gene ambiguous. V dropped 2 bases and J dropped 6 bases, with 7 bases sitting between them. This CDR3 has 11 residues. Germline V gene lookup returns CDR1 GTSNPN and CDR2 SVGIG (reference sequence). The CDR3 protein is CAWSRESEAFF. The CDR3 DNA follows: TGTGCCTGGAGTCGGGAATCTGAAGCTTTCTTT.

The rearrangement joins TRBV4-1 to TRBJ1-1; TRBD1 is a possible D gene (6 bases). Germline CDR1 MGHRA, CDR2 YSYEKL. This CDR3 has 20 residues. V lost 0 bases and J 3 bases, leaving 26 bases between the germline ends. CDR3 sequence (DNA): TGCGCCAGCAGCCAAGACCTCGGACAGCAGGGGAAAGTTGACGACACTGAAGCTTTCTTT. Protein sequence: CASSQDLGQQGKVDDTEAFF.

This chain joins TRBV2 and TRBJ1-1; unclear D gene. The length of the CDR3 is 15 residues. V was clipped by 8 bases and J by 1 base, with 17 bases between them. Looked up from germline, CDR1 is SNHLY and CDR2 is FYNNEI. This chain's CDR3 is CASREDEVGNTEAFF. In nucleotides, the CDR3 is TGTGCCAGCCGGGAGGATGAGGTGGGGAACACTGAAGCTTTCTTT.

This chain connects TRBV11-3 to TRBJ2-3; 8 bases fit TRBD2. In germline, CDR1 is SGHNT, CDR2 YENEEA. The CDR3 length is 17 residues. Germline trimming cut 8 bases from V and 5 bases from J; bases unmatched to any gene: 18. CDR3 DNA sequence: TGTGCCAGCCAGCCGCCCCAGGTAGCGGGGTGGGGAGATACGCAGTATTTT. This sequence encodes CASQPPQVAGWGDTQYF.

This rearrangement joins TRBV10-3 to TRBJ1-4; D perhaps matches TRBD1 (6 bases). Trimming shortened V by 3 bases and J by 5 bases, and 10 bases separated the two germline ends. This CDR3 contains 14 residues. Germline V gene data show CDR1 as ENHRY and CDR2 as SYGVKD. CDR3 region: CAISDPGVNEKLFF. The DNA for the CDR3 is TGTGCCATCAGTGATCCAGGGGTAAATGAAAAACTGTTTTTT.

This clone showed up just once. The CDR3 sequence: CASSVEEESSLANVLTF. CDR3 in DNA: TGTGCCAGCAGCGTAGAGGAGGAGTCCTCTCTGGCCAACGTCCTGACTTTC. The J gene is TRBJ2-6, the V gene TRBV9; possible D gene TRBD2, 5 bases. Germline V gives CDR1 SGDLS, CDR2 YYNGEE. The V gene lost 0 bases and the J gene lost 6 bases, with 16 bases spanning the gap. This CDR3 has 17 residues. Full variable domain (missing parts from reference TRBV9 and TRBJ2-6): DSGVTQTPKHLITATGQRVTLRCSPRSGDLSVYWYQQSLDQGLQFLIQYYNGEERAKGNILERFSAQQFPDLHSELNLSSLELGDSALYFCASSVEEESSLANVLTFGAGSRLTVL.

This sequence joins TRBV7-6 and TRBJ2-3; no firm D call. CDR1 SGHVS and CDR2 FNYEAQ come from the germline V gene. The ends were cut back, 6 bases at V and 6 bases at J, with 22 bases in the middle. CDR3 length: 16 residues. The CDR3 region is CASSPTSSQERDTQYF. The CDR3 DNA follows: TGTGCCAGCAGTCCCACCTCAAGTCAGGAGCGCGATACGCAGTATTTT.

The chain combines TRBV11-2 with TRBJ2-7, with D possibly matching TRBD1 (5 bases). CDR1 and CDR2 (germline): SGHAT, FQNNGV. V was clipped by 5 bases and J by 0 bases, with 8 bases between them. CDR3 size: 13 residues. CDR3 loop: CASSLDSSYEQYF. The DNA for the CDR3 is TGTGCCAGCAGCCTCGACAGCTCCTACGAGCAGTACTTC.

The V and J genes are TRBV29-1 and TRBJ2-3, with D tentatively TRBD2 (7 bases). Per the germline V gene, CDR1 is SQVTM and CDR2 is ANQGSEA. The CDR3 consists of 15 residues. Between the trimmed V and J ends, which lost 6 bases and 3 bases, there was a span of 19 bases. In nucleotides, the CDR3 is TGCAGCGTCCGGGGAGGGGGGAGCGGAACAGATACGCAGTATTTT. Its protein product is CSVRGGGSGTDTQYF.

The CDR3 is CASRPDPLSVEQFF. In nucleotides, the CDR3 is TGTGCCAGCAGACCGGACCCCTTGTCAGTGGAGCAGTTCTTC. The rearrangement links TRBV7-2 to TRBJ2-1; D is undetermined. Trimming left V 6 bases short and J 10 bases short, with 19 bases between. This CDR3 region has 14 residues. Germline CDR1 reads SGHTA; CDR2 reads FQGNSA.

The chain employs TRBV7-9 and TRBJ2-3; 9 bases align to TRBD2. The trim removed 5 bases at V and 4 bases at J, leaving 10 bases unmatched. Germline V lookup: CDR1 SEHNR, CDR2 FQNEAQ (reference sequence). This CDR3 has 16 amino acids. The CDR3 loop reads CASSLTGGGVSDTQYF. The CDR3 coding sequence is TGTGCCAGCAGCCTCACCGGCGGGGGGGTTTCAGATACGCAGTATTTT.

V gene TRBV11-3 combines with J gene TRBJ2-7; 11 positions match TRBD1. This CDR3 spans 15 amino acids. J was trimmed by 9 bases and V by 4 bases; bases with no gene match: 11. Germline V lookup: CDR1 SGHNT, CDR2 YENEEA. For the CDR3, the DNA is TGTGCCAGCAGCTCCCGCTTTGGACAGGGGGCAGGGCAGTACTTC. It yields the protein CASSSRFGQGAGQYF. Based on the CDR3 plus reference TRBV11-3 and TRBJ2-7, the full variable domain is EAGVVQSPRYKIIEKKQPVAFWCNPISGHNTLYWYLQNLGQGPELLIRYENEEAVDDSQLPKDRFSAERLKGVDSTLKIQPAELGDSAVYLCASSSRFGQGAGQYFGPGTRLTVT.

This sequence joins TRBV6-6 and TRBJ1-2, with 9 positions matching TRBD1. This CDR3 has 15 amino acids. Per germline, CDR1 MNHNY and CDR2 SVGAGI (reference sequence). Trimming at V came to 7 bases and at J to 4 bases, leaving 10 bases not matched to a gene. CDR3 protein: CASNTGGARSYGYTF. The CDR3 DNA reads TGTGCCAGCAACACAGGGGGCGCGAGGTCCTATGGCTACACCTTC.

The chain recombines TRBV5-1 with TRBJ2-3; possible D gene TRBD1, 5 bases. The CDR3 totals 17 residues. The V end was cut by 0 bases, the J end by 9 bases, with 23 bases between. Germline V gives CDR1 SGHRS, CDR2 YFSETQ. The CDR3 DNA follows: TGCGCCAGCAGCTTGGCAACGCAGGGTGGTGCCACAAGGACGCAGTATTTT. Protein sequence: CASSLATQGGATRTQYF.

The V call is TRBV7-9, the J call TRBJ2-7; a weak D match, TRBD1 (6 bases). V gave up 5 bases and J gave up 11 bases, with 16 bases separating them. The CDR3 totals 12 residues. Germline CDR1 is SEHNR and CDR2 is FQNEAQ (reference sequence). The DNA of the CDR3 is TGTGCCAGCAGCCTGGACAGAAGTAGTGAGTACTTC. This encodes CASSLDRSSEYF.